Reported below is one T cell receptor (gamma chain). Its antigen is still unknown. Its ends do not fully match the called genes, so a read error is possible. Sequences come from RNA converted to cDNA by reverse transcription. CDR3 amplicons came from multiplex PCR with pooled V-gene forward and constant-region reverse primers. TCRdb reanalyzed the multiplex PCR reads using CATT. The sample consists of over 25,000 gamma-chain clones, over 15% of them appearing once. Purity of the sorted Vdelta1+ thymocytes ranged from 98% to 99.6%. The data originate from a study of Vδ1+ human thymocytes. The study, taken as a whole, reports: Despite high sort purity, approximately 20% of thymic T cell receptor delta sequences were Vdelta2. TRG sequences recurred across donors, whereas TRD sequences stayed essentially private. Thymic TRG and TRD repertoires appeared highly polyclonal, with Gaussian CDR3 length distributions. Bulk repertoire data may be misinterpreted because of unexpected Vdelta2 sequences.

The CDR3 covers 9 residues. Germline V gene sequence: CDR1 EGSNGY, CDR2 YDSYNSKV. This TCR derives from a boy younger than two who had congenital heart surgery. The V and J genes are TRGV2 and TRGJ1 or TRGJ2. What was sequenced was Vdelta1+ gamma-delta thymocytes from the thymus. Specified subset: FACS-sorted CD3+ TCRalphabeta- TCRVdelta1+ TCRVdelta2- thymocytes. Written as DNA, the CDR3 is TGTGCCACCTGGGACGGGCCAGTCTTT. It translates to CATWDGPVF.